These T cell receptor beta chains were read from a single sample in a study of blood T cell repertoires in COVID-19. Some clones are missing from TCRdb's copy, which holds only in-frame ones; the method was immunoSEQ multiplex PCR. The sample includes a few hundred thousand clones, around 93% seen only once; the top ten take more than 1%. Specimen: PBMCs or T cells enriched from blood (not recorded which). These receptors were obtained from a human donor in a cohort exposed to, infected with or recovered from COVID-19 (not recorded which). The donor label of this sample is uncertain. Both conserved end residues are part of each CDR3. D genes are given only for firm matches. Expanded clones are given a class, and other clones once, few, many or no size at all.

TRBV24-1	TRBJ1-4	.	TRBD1	CALNQGAKEKLFF	TGTGCCCTTAATCAGGGGGCGAAAGAAAAACTGTTTTTT
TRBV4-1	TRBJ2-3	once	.	CASSQQWGGTDTQYF	TGCGCCAGCAGCCAGCAATGGGGGGGCACAGATACGCAGTATTTT
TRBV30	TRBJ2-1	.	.	CAWSVQAGKWDEQFF	TGTGCCTGGAGTGTACAGGCAGGGAAATGGGATGAGCAGTTCTTC
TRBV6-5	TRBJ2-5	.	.	CASSYGGETQYF	TGTGCCAGCAGTTACGGGGGGGAGACCCAGTACTTC
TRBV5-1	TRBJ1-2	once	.	CASSLGLREWDGYTF	TGCGCCAGCAGCTTGGGTTTGCGGGAATGGGATGGCTACACCTTC
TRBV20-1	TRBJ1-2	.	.	CSASLAGRRDYGYTF	TGCAGTGCTAGTCTAGCGGGCAGGAGGGACTATGGCTACACCTTC
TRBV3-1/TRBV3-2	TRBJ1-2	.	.	CASSLPGGVACGYTF	TGTGCCAGCAGCCTCCCCGGCGGGGTAGCCTGTGGCTACACCTTC
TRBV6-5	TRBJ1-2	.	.	CASSYSGGDYGYTF	TGTGCCAGCAGTTACTCTGGCGGGGACTATGGCTACACCTTC
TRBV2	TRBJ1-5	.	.	CASSGGTSNQPQHF	TGTGCCAGCAGCGGCGGGACCAGCAATCAGCCCCAGCATTTT
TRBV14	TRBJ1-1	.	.	CASSHPGGSPEAFF	TGTGCCAGCAGCCATCCCGGAGGAAGTCCTGAAGCTTTCTTT
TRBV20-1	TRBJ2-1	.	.	CSARVRDEQFF	TGCAGTGCTAGAGTTCGGGATGAGCAGTTCTTC
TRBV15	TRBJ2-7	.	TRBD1	CATSRERTGGYEQYF	TGTGCCACCAGCAGAGAAAGGACAGGGGGCTACGAGCAGTACTTC
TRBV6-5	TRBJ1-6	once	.	CASSLYRDSPLHF	TGTGCCAGCAGTTTATACAGGGACTCACCCCTCCACTTT
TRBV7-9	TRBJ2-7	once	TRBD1	CASSQGQGLGQYF	TGTGCCAGCAGCCAAGGACAGGGCTTGGGGCAGTACTTC
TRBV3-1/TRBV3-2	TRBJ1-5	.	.	CASSQVRRSNQPQHF	TGTGCCAGCAGCCAAGTAAGGAGAAGCAATCAGCCCCAGCATTTT
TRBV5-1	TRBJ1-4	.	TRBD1	CASSLDQGGKLFF	TGCGCCAGCAGCTTGGATCAGGGGGGAAAACTGTTTTTT
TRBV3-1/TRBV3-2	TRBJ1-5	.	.	CASSQEEGQPQHF	TGTGCCAGCAGCCAAGAAGAGGGACAGCCCCAGCATTTT
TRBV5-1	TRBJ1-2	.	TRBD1	CASTTGAPHGYTF	TGCGCCAGCACTACAGGGGCTCCGCATGGCTACACCTTC
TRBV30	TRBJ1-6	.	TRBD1	CAWKGRGLTANNSPLHF	TGTGCCTGGAAGGGCAGGGGGCTCACCGCGAATAATTCACCCCTCCACTTT
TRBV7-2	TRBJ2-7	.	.	CASSLGGTAYEQYF	TGTGCCAGCAGCTTAGGGGGGACTGCTTACGAGCAGTACTTC
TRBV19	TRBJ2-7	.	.	CASSIGVKGAYEQYF	TGTGCCAGTAGTATAGGGGTCAAGGGGGCCTACGAGCAGTACTTC
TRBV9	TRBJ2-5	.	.	CASSQWGGAQETQYF	TGTGCCAGCAGCCAGTGGGGGGGGGCACAAGAGACCCAGTACTTC
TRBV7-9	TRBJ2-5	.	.	CASSAAEDAKTQYF	TGTGCCAGCAGCGCCGCGGAGGACGCGAAGACCCAGTACTTC
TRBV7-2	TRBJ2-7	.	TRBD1	CASSWGTGVYEQYF	TGTGCCAGCAGCTGGGGGACAGGGGTGTACGAGCAGTACTTC
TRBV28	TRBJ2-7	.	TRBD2	CASSPGGSLDYEQYF	TGTGCCAGCAGTCCCGGGGGGTCCTTGGACTACGAGCAGTACTTC
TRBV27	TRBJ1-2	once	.	CASSLSIGGRHSYGYTF	TGTGCCAGCAGTTTATCGATCGGGGGGCGTCATTCCTATGGCTACACCTTC
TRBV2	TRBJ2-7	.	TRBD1	CASSVSFGGDRGYEQYF	TGTGCCAGCAGTGTTAGTTTTGGCGGGGACAGGGGTTACGAGCAGTACTTC
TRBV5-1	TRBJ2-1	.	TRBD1	CASSPGQGSNEQFF	TGCGCCAGCAGCCCGGGACAGGGTAGCAATGAGCAGTTCTTC
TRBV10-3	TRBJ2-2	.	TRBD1	CAISYGQGRTGELFF	TGTGCCATCAGTTACGGACAGGGTAGAACCGGGGAGCTGTTTTTT
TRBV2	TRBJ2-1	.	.	CASSTGPVEQFF	TGTGCCAGCAGTACAGGGCCGGTTGAGCAGTTCTTC
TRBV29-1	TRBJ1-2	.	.	CSARGDHYGYTF	TGCAGCGCCCGGGGGGATCACTATGGCTACACCTTC
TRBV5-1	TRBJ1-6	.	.	CASSPGGWGNSPLHF	TGCGCCAGCAGCCCCGGTGGCTGGGGCAATTCACCCCTCCACTTT
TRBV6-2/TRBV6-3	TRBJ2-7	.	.	CASRPSLESYEQYF	TGTGCCAGCAGGCCTTCGCTCGAGAGTTACGAGCAGTACTTC
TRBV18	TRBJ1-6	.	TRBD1	CASSSGQGSNSPLHF	TGTGCCAGCTCATCGGGACAGGGGAGCAATTCACCCCTCCACTTT
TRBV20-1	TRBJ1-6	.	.	CSASGGESPLHF	TGCAGTGCTAGTGGGGGGGAGTCACCCCTCCACTTT
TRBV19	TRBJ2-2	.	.	CARPPGLRHRRAPNTGELFF	TGTGCCAGGCCCCCGGGGTTGAGACACCGGCGGGCGCCGAACACCGGGGAGCTGTTTTTT
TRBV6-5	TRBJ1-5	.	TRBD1	CASSYTGEVNQPQHF	TGTGCCAGCAGTTACACAGGGGAGGTCAATCAGCCCCAGCATTTT
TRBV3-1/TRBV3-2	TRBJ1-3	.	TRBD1	CASSPGTGISGNTIYF	TGTGCCAGCAGCCCCGGGACAGGGATCTCTGGAAACACCATATATTTT
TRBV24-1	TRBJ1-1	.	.	CAPGGGTEAFF	TGTGCCCCGGGGGGGGGCACTGAAGCTTTCTTT
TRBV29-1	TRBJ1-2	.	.	CSVETGNYGYTF	TGCAGCGTCGAAACAGGGAACTATGGCTACACCTTC
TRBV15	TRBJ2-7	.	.	CATSRDRENEQYF	TGTGCCACCAGCAGAGATCGGGAGAACGAGCAGTACTTC
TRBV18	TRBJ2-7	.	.	CASSPTFGAGRGEQYF	TGTGCCAGCTCACCGACCTTCGGGGCGGGCCGGGGGGAGCAGTACTTC
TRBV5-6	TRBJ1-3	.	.	CASSRRVGGIRGNTIYF	TGTGCCAGCAGCCGGAGAGTGGGGGGAATTAGGGGAAACACCATATATTTT
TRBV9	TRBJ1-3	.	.	CASSTSGWYGNTIYF	TGTGCCAGCAGCACGTCAGGGTGGTATGGAAACACCATATATTTT
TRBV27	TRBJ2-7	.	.	CASSLSSSGYEQYF	TGTGCCAGCAGTTTATCTTCATCGGGCTACGAGCAGTACTTC
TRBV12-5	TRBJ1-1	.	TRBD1	CASGLVVNRGLNTEAFF	TGTGCTAGTGGTTTGGTTGTTAACAGGGGGCTGAACACTGAAGCTTTCTTT
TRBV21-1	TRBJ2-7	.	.	CASSKEILVREICSRYEQYF	TGTGCCAGCAGCAAAGAGATTTTGGTTAGGGAGATATGTTCTCGCTACGAGCAGTACTTC
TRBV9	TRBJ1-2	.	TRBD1	CASSAGDRNYGYTF	TGTGCCAGCAGCGCGGGGGACAGGAACTATGGCTACACCTTC
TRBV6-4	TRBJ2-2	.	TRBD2	CASSALAGGSGELFF	TGTGCCAGCAGTGCCCTAGCGGGGGGTTCCGGGGAGCTGTTTTTT
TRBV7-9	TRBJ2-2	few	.	CASSRWPGLNTGELFF	TGTGCCAGCAGCCGATGGCCGGGACTGAACACCGGGGAGCTGTTTTTT
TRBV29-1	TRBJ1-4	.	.	CSVAGYATNEKLFF	TGCAGCGTCGCGGGGTATGCAACTAATGAAAAACTGTTTTTT
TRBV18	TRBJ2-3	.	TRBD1	CASSPPRQGAPDTQYF	TGTGCCAGCTCACCACCCCGACAGGGGGCACCAGATACGCAGTATTTT
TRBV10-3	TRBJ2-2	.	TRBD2	CASGGHTGELFF	TGTGCCAGCGGGGGGCACACCGGGGAGCTGTTTTTT
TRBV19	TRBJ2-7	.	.	CASSVRSRSEQYF	TGTGCCAGTAGTGTGAGATCAAGAAGCGAGCAGTACTTC
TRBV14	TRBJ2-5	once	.	CASSPQTVSGTQYF	TGTGCCAGCAGCCCACAGACGGTATCCGGGACCCAGTACTTC